This TCR beta chain derives from a study of graft-versus-host responses after intestinal transplantation. Study overall: Tacrolimus and steroids were given for roughly 3 years to all recipients after anti-thymocyte globulin induction. Overall study results and limits: GvH clones occurred in recipient marrow; some first appeared in ileum or blood. Elevated graft-versus-host to host-versus-graft clonal ratios in allografts were recorded for patients with graft-donor T cell macrochimerism.

The germline V gene encodes CDR1 SGHVS and CDR2 FQNEAQ. Losses at the gene ends were 5 bases for V and 1 base for J; bases not matched to a gene: 4. The CDR3 runs 16 residues. With respect to this clone: The antigen remains unidentified.

The data were produced by immunoSEQ multiplex PCR, yet TCRdb's version contains in-frame clones alone and is incomplete. The sample has under 75,000 clones, nearly 90% seen once; the top ten hold 3.5% to 5%. Sample: unstimulated CD8+ T cells sorted from spleen or lymph node cells, taken before transplant. The sequence derives from a human donor who was the organ donor for an intestinal transplant. The rearrangement joins TRBV7-8 to TRBJ2-5; 13 bases are a match to TRBD2. The CDR3 reads CASSQGLAGFQETQYF. The CDR3, as DNA: TGTGCCAGCAGCCAGGGACTAGCGGGGTTCCAAGAGACCCAGTACTTC. Looking up the rest from reference TRBV7-8 and TRBJ2-5 gives the full variable domain: GAGVSQSPRYKVAKRGQDVALRCDPISGHVSLFWYQQALGQGPEFLTYFQNEAQLDKSGLPSDRFFAERPEGSVSTLKIQRTQQEDSAVYLCASSQGLAGFQETQYFGPGTRLLVL.